The present T cell receptor (beta chain) was sequenced within a study of cytomegalovirus exposure and HLA in healthy donors. About the research overall: Prior work identified under 130 million unique TCR beta sequences in some 200 million T cells.

On this clone itself: The antigen is unknown.

The PCR was carried out with 60 Vbeta primers and 13 Jbeta primers. Measured with immunoSEQ multiplex PCR; TCRdb has only the in-frame clones, and not every one. This sample has roughly 76,000 clones, with roughly 85% found just once. General observations from the study: For presence/absence analyses, sequencing depth was assumed to be roughly uniform across donors. Through in vitro validation, a few CMV-associated chains were shown to be specific for CMV antigens. Cytomegalovirus association was listed for around 180 TCR beta chains.

The sequence came from a man aged 25-40 years in good health and CMV-seronegative. Material: PBMCs.

This CDR3 is CASSRLGAYGYTF. CDR3 DNA sequence: TGTGCCAGCAGTCGACTGGGAGCCTATGGCTACACCTTC. This sequence joins TRBV27 and TRBJ1-2; D ambiguous. CDR3 length: 13 amino acids. In germline, CDR1 is MNHEY, CDR2 SMNVEV (reference sequence). V was pared by 5 bases and J by 4 bases, with 11 bases between.